This T cell receptor beta chain stems from a study of CD8+ T cells in alopecia areata. This clone has ten or more counts. Antigen specificity is unknown. The CDR3 covers 14 residues. V lost 4 bases and J 5 bases, leaving 13 bases between the germline ends. CDR1 SGHDT and CDR2 YYEEEE come from the germline V gene. Study-wide results and caveats: Tofacitinib significantly decreased scalp clonality and expanded CD8+ clones among top 100.

cDNA serving as the sequencing template came from extracted, reverse transcribed RNA. TCRdb's copy holds only in-frame clones and misses some; the assay was immunoSEQ multiplex PCR. The sample yields about 220,000 clones, about 50% seen once. As for treatment: oral pan-JAK inhibitor, 5-10 mg twice daily. The receptor was isolated from a human donor with alopecia areata. Source: CD4+ T cells sorted from blood, taken at week 4, from a patient treated with tofacitinib. The V and J genes are TRBV5-6 and TRBJ2-1; possibly TRBD1 for D (6 bases). The CDR3 loop reads CASSGAGANNEQFF. DNA of the CDR3: TGTGCCAGCAGCGGAGCAGGGGCCAACAATGAGCAGTTCTTC.